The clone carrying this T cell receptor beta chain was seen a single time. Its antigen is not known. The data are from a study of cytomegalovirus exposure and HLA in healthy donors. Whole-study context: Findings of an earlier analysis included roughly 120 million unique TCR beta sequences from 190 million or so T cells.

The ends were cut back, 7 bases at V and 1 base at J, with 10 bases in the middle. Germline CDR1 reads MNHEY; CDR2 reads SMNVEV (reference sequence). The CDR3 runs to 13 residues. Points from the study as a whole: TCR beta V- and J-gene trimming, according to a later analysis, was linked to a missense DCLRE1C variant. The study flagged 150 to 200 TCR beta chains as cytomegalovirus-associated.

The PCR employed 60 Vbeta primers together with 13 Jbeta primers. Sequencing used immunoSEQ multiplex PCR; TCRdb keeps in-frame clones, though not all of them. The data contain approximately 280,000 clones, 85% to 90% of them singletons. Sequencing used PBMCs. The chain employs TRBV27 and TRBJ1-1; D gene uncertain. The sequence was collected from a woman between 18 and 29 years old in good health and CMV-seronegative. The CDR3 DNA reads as TGTGCCAGCAAAGCAGGAGGGAACACTGAAGCTTTCTTT. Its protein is CASKAGGNTEAFF.